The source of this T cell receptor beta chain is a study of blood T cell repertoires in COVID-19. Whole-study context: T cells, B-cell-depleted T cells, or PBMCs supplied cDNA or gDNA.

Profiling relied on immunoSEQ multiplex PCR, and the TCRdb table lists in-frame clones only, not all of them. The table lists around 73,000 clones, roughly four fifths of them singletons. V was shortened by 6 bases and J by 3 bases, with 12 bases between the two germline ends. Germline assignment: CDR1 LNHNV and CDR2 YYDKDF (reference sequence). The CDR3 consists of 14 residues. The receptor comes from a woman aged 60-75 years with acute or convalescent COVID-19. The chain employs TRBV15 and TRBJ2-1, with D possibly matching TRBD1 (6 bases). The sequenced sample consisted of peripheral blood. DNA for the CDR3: TGTGCCACCAGTAACAGGGTGGGCTACAATGAGCAGTTCTTC. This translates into CATSNRVGYNEQFF.